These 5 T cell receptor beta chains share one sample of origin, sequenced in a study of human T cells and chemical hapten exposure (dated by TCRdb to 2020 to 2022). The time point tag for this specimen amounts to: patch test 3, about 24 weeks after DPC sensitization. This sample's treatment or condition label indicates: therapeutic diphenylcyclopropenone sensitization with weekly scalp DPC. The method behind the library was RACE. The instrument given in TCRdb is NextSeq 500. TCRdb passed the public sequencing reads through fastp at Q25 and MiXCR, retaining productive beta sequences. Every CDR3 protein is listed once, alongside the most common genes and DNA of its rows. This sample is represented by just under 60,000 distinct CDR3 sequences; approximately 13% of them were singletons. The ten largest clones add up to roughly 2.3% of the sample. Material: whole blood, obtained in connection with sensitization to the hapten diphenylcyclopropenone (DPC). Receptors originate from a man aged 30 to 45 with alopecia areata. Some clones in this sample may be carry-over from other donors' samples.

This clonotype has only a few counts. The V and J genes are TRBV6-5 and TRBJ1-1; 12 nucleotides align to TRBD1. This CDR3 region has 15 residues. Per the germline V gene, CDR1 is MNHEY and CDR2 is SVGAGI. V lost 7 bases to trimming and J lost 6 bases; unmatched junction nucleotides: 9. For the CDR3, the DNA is TGTGCCAGCAAGGCGGGGACAGGGGGCCAGGCTGAAGCTTTCTTT. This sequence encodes CASKAGTGGQAEAFF.

The CDR3 DNA reads TGCAGTGCTAGAGGCCTATCGACCGGGGAGCTGTTTTTT. Its protein product is CSARGLSTGELFF. The J gene is TRBJ2-2, the V gene TRBV20-1, with D unclear. V was clipped by 1 base and J by 5 bases, with 8 bases between them. The CDR3 consists of 13 residues. From germline, CDR1 is DFQATT and CDR2 SNEGSKA (reference sequence).

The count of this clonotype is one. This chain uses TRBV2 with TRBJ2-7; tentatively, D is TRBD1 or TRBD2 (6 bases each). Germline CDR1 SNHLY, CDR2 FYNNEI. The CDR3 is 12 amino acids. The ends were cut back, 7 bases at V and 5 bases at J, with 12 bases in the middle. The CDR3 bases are TGTGCCAGCATGGGGGGCTACCACGAGCAGTACTTC. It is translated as CASMGGYHEQYF. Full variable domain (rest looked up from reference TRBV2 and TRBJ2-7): EPEVTQTPSHQVTQMGQEVILRCVPISNHLYFYWYRQILGQKVEFLVSFYNNEISEKSEIFDDQFSVERPDGSNFTLKIRSTKLEDSAMYFCASMGGYHEQYFGPGTRLTVT.

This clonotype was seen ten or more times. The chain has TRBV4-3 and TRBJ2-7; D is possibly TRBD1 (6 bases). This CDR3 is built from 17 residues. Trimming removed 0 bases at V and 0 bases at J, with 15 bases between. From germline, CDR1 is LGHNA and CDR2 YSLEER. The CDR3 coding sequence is TGCGCCAGCAGCCAAGATGCCACAGGGTGGGCCTCCTACGAGCAGTACTTC. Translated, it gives CASSQDATGWASYEQYF.

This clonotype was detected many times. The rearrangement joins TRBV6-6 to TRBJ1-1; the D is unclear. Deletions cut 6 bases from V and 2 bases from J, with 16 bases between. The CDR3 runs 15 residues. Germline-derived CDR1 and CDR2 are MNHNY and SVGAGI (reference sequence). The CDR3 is CASSHGILGNTEAFF. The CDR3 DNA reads TGTGCCAGCAGCCATGGGATTCTGGGTAACACTGAAGCTTTCTTT.